These T cell receptor beta chains were read from a single sample in a study of somatic mutations in cytotoxic T cells in rheumatoid arthritis. Here immunoSEQ multiplex PCR was the method, and the copy in TCRdb shows in-frame clones only, minus some. This sample has 15,000 to 20,000 clones; about 77% occur once, and the top ten carry about 14%. The sequenced material came from CD8+ T cells sorted from blood. The receptors were sampled from an adult with rheumatoid arthritis. CDR3s include the opening cysteine and the closing phenylalanine or tryptophan. Each record gives: J gene, clone size, D gene, V gene, CDR3 DNA, CDR3 protein. The D gene is left open where the match is weak. A row's size may be missing; if present it is once, few, many or a size class.

j_gene: TRBJ2-7
abundance: few
d_gene: NA
v_gene: TRBV4-2
CDR3nt: TGTGCCAGCAGCCAAGATAACAGCGAGCAGTACTTC
CDR3aa: CASSQDNSEQYF

j_gene: TRBJ2-1
abundance: NA
d_gene: NA
v_gene: TRBV19
CDR3nt: TGTGCCAGTAGTTCCCCAGGGTTAGTAAATGAGCAGTTCTTC
CDR3aa: CASSSPGLVNEQFF

j_gene: TRBJ1-2
abundance: NA
d_gene: NA
v_gene: TRBV27
CDR3nt: TGTGCCAGCAGAATGGGGGGAAACTATGGCTACACCTTC
CDR3aa: CASRMGGNYGYTF

j_gene: TRBJ2-2
abundance: once
d_gene: TRBD1
v_gene: TRBV10-1
CDR3nt: TGCGCCAGCAGTCCCTCGGACAGGGGGCTCACCGGGGAGCTGTTTTTT
CDR3aa: CASSPSDRGLTGELFF

j_gene: TRBJ2-7
abundance: few
d_gene: NA
v_gene: TRBV11-2
CDR3nt: TGTGCCAGCAGCCTAGTGGGGGAAGCCGCCTACGAGCAGTACTTC
CDR3aa: CASSLVGEAAYEQYF

j_gene: TRBJ2-2
abundance: NA
d_gene: TRBD2
v_gene: TRBV2
CDR3nt: TGTGCCAGCTTGGAAGCGGGGAGTTTCACCGGGGAGCTGTTTTTT
CDR3aa: CASLEAGSFTGELFF

j_gene: TRBJ2-1
abundance: NA
d_gene: NA
v_gene: TRBV29-1
CDR3nt: TGCAGCGCGCCTAGACTGGACTCCTACAATGAGCAGTTCTTC
CDR3aa: CSAPRLDSYNEQFF

j_gene: TRBJ2-1
abundance: once
d_gene: NA
v_gene: TRBV5-6
CDR3nt: TGTGCCAGCAGCTGGGGGGATGGTGAGCAGTTCTTC
CDR3aa: CASSWGDGEQFF

j_gene: TRBJ1-2
abundance: NA
d_gene: TRBD1
v_gene: TRBV5-1
CDR3nt: TGCGCCAGCAGCCCCCGGGAGGGGGCTTTCTATGGCTACACCTTC
CDR3aa: CASSPREGAFYGYTF

j_gene: TRBJ2-1
abundance: NA
d_gene: TRBD2
v_gene: TRBV19
CDR3nt: TGTGCCAGTAGTACCTGGACTAGCGGGACTGAGCAGTTCTTC
CDR3aa: CASSTWTSGTEQFF

j_gene: TRBJ1-1
abundance: few
d_gene: NA
v_gene: TRBV29-1
CDR3nt: TGCAGCGTTGAAGAGGGGGCAGCTATGAACACTGAAGCTTTCTTT
CDR3aa: CSVEEGAAMNTEAFF

j_gene: TRBJ2-7
abundance: NA
d_gene: NA
v_gene: TRBV27
CDR3nt: TGTGCCAGCGGGGGCATCAACGAGCAGTACTTC
CDR3aa: CASGGINEQYF

j_gene: TRBJ2-5
abundance: NA
d_gene: NA
v_gene: TRBV5-5
CDR3nt: TGTGCCAGCAGTCCGGGACTCGGGGAGGAGACCCAGTACTTC
CDR3aa: CASSPGLGEETQYF

j_gene: TRBJ2-5
abundance: NA
d_gene: NA
v_gene: TRBV7-6
CDR3nt: TGTGCCAGCAGCTTAGATCCGGGCGAAGAGACCCAGTACTTC
CDR3aa: CASSLDPGEETQYF

j_gene: TRBJ2-6
abundance: NA
d_gene: TRBD1
v_gene: TRBV9
CDR3nt: TGTGCCAGCAGCGTAGCTAGGACAGGGTTAGGGGCCAACGTCCTGACTTTC
CDR3aa: CASSVARTGLGANVLTF

j_gene: TRBJ2-7
abundance: NA
d_gene: TRBD2
v_gene: TRBV7-6
CDR3nt: TGTGCCAGCAGCCCGGGGGTGTCGGGAGGGTTGTACGAGCAGTACTTC
CDR3aa: CASSPGVSGGLYEQYF

j_gene: TRBJ1-5
abundance: NA
d_gene: NA
v_gene: TRBV28
CDR3nt: TGTGCCAGCAGGGATCCTAATCAGCCCCAGCATTTT
CDR3aa: CASRDPNQPQHF

j_gene: TRBJ2-5
abundance: NA
d_gene: NA
v_gene: TRBV11-2
CDR3nt: TGTGCCAGCAGCTTACTATCGTCGGTAGCTTTTCAAGAGACCCAGTACTTC
CDR3aa: CASSLLSSVAFQETQYF

j_gene: TRBJ1-2
abundance: NA
d_gene: NA
v_gene: TRBV6-4
CDR3nt: TGTGCCAGCAGTCTGACGGCTTCGTATGGCTACACCTTC
CDR3aa: CASSLTASYGYTF

j_gene: TRBJ2-3
abundance: NA
d_gene: TRBD2
v_gene: TRBV4-1
CDR3nt: TGCGCCAGCAGCCAACTAGCGGGGAGGGCCCAAGATACGCAGTATTTT
CDR3aa: CASSQLAGRAQDTQYF